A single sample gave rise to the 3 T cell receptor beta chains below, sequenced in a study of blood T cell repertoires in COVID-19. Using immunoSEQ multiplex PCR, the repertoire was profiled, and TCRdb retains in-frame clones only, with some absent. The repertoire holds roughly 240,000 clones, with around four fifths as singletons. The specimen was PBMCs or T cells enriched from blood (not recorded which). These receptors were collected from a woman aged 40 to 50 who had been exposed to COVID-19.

In nucleotides, the CDR3 is TGTGCCAGCAGGAACGCGGGGACTAGAGAGCCAGATACGCAGTATTTT. Its translation: CASRNAGTREPDTQYF. The gene calls are TRBV6-6 and TRBJ2-3, with 8 nucleotides matching TRBD2. With 6 bases clipped from V and 4 bases from J, the junction kept 12 bases outside the gene matches. The CDR3 loop spans 16 amino acids. CDR1 is MNHNY, CDR2 SVGAGI, per germline (reference sequence).

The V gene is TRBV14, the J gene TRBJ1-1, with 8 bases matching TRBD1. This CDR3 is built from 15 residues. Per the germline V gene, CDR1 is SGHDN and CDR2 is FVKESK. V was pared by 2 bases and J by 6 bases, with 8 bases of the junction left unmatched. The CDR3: CASSQRQGRRPEAFF. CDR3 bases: TGTGCCAGCAGCCAAAGACAGGGGAGGAGGCCTGAAGCTTTCTTT.

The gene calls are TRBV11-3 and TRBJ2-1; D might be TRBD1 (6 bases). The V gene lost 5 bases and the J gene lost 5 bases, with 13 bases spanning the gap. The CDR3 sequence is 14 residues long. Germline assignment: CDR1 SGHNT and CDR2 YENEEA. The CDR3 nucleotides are TGTGCCAGCAGCAAGGCAGACAGGAACAATGAGCAGTTCTTC. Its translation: CASSKADRNNEQFF.